This TCR beta chain was identified during a study of cytomegalovirus exposure and HLA in healthy donors. Study conclusions and caveats: The majority of TCR sequences were rare, yet some public TCRs appeared in many donors. Highly shared variants forming one cluster were likely a sequencing artifact. The presence/absence work took it that sequencing depth was about the same across donors.

PCR employed 60 Vbeta and 13 Jbeta primers. Profiling relied on immunoSEQ multiplex PCR, and the TCRdb table lists in-frame clones only, not all of them. The sample has 65,000 to 95,000 clones, over 75% seen once. The CDR3 is made up of 14 amino acids. Germline V gives CDR1 MNHNS, CDR2 SASEGT. J lost 5 bases, V lost 5 bases, and 8 bases had no gene match. Comment on this clone: Its specificity is not known.

This sequence originates from a male donor in good health and CMV-seropositive. The sequenced sample was PBMCs. V usage is TRBV6-1 and J usage is TRBJ2-5; TRBD1 agrees at 7 bases. The CDR3 region has the DNA TGTGCCAGCAGTCTCACAGGGGTGGCGGAGACCCAGTACTTC. Translating it yields CASSLTGVAETQYF.